The source of this T cell receptor (beta chain) is a study of cytomegalovirus exposure and HLA in healthy donors. CDR3 length equals 14 residues. Germline V lookup: CDR1 MNHNS, CDR2 SASEGT. The V and J ends lost 6 bases and 7 bases, in that order; junction bases with no gene match: 8. This clone was seen only a few times. The PCR contained 60 Vbeta and 13 Jbeta primers. Profiled with immunoSEQ multiplex PCR; TCRdb holds only in-frame clones, not every one. The sample has over 200,000 clones; approximately 78% are singletons. The sequence was obtained from a male donor in good health and CMV-seronegative. The sequenced material came from PBMCs. This chain joins TRBV6-1 and TRBJ1-5; 8 bases align to TRBD1. CDR3 in DNA: TGTGCCAGCAGGGAGACAGGGGTCCAGCAGCCCCAGCATTTT. This sequence encodes CASRETGVQQPQHF.